This T cell receptor beta chain was profiled in a study of PD-L1 blockade in urothelial cancer. Whole-study context: In the patient group, twenty-five of 29 were males with bladder-origin urothelial cancer. Blood analysis occurred 3 weeks (second dose) and 6 weeks after treatment start.

Repertoires were generated with immunoSEQ multiplex PCR, while TCRdb's copy carries only in-frame clones and drops some. The table has over 75,000 clones, under 90% seen once; the top ten hold roughly 14%. Time point defined: pretreatment peripheral blood. The study enrolled patients with locally advanced or metastatic urothelial carcinoma. The CDR3 contains 11 residues. V lost 8 bases to trimming and J lost 4 bases, with 10 bases between them. Germline V gene lookup returns CDR1 GTSNPN and CDR2 SVGIG (reference sequence). Study-wide points: Blood clones associated with the tumor expanded more at 3 weeks in durable-benefit patients.

Of note for this clone: Its specificity is unknown.

The origin of this receptor is a man aged 55 to 70 with urothelial cancer. The V call is TRBV30, the J call TRBJ2-3; perhaps TRBD2 as D (5 bases). The sample consisted of PBMCs, taken around atezolizumab (anti-PD-L1) treatment. This CDR3 is CALARPDTQYF. The DNA of the CDR3 is TGTGCCCTAGCAAGGCCAGATACGCAGTATTTT.